This T cell receptor (beta chain) was profiled in a study of OX40 agonist ivuxolimab in advanced cancers. Profiling relied on immunoSEQ multiplex PCR, and the TCRdb table lists in-frame clones only, not all of them. In the table there are about 70,000 clones, nearly 90% of which are singletons. Trimming at V came to 3 bases and at J to 1 base, leaving 3 bases not matched to a gene. This CDR3 has 15 amino acids. Germline loops: CDR1 SGHTA, CDR2 FQGNSA. This chain joins TRBV7-2 and TRBJ2-7; TRBD2 matches at 10 bases. The sequence derives from an adult with an advanced solid tumor such as melanoma, head and neck, liver or kidney cancer. The material sequenced was CD4+ or CD8+ T cells sorted from blood, taken in a trial of the OX40 agonist ivuxolimab. For the CDR3, the DNA is TGTGCCAGCAGCTTCCTGACTAGCGGGTCCTACGAGCAGTACTTC. Amino acid sequence: CASSFLTSGSYEQYF. Filled out from reference TRBV7-2 and TRBJ2-7, the complete variable domain reads GAGVSQSPSNKVTEKGKDVELRCDPISGHTALYWYRQSLGQGLEFLIYFQGNSAPDKSGLPSDRFSAERTGGSVSTLTIQRTQQEDSAVYLCASSFLTSGSYEQYFGPGTRLTVT.